This TCR beta chain was recorded in a study of blood T cell repertoires in COVID-19. Study context: The United States, Italy and Spain supplied acute and convalescent COVID-19 samples. T cells, B-cell-depleted T cells, or PBMCs supplied cDNA or gDNA.

The CDR3 is 12 residues long. Germline-derived CDR1 and CDR2 are MNHEY and SMNVEV (reference sequence). Trimming took 5 bases from V and 9 from J; bases not matched to a gene: 6. This clone has only a few counts. Under the authors' procedure: Estimation of nucleated cell counts was performed using reference gene primer amplification. The table came from immunoSEQ multiplex PCR; TCRdb's copy has only in-frame clones and leaves some out. The V and J calls and clone size were taken over from that table, and D and trimming were inferred from the DNA. The sample yields approximately 68,000 clones, 82% seen once.

The sequence came from a human donor in a cohort sampled during active COVID-19. The chain is built from TRBV27 and TRBJ1-1; TRBD1 agrees at 7 bases. The sample was peripheral blood. This CDR3 reads CASSERTGKAFF. DNA for the CDR3: TGTGCCAGCAGTGAGAGGACAGGAAAAGCTTTCTTT.